The next 27 T cell receptor beta chains were all read from a single sample in a study of blood T cell repertoires in COVID-19. Generated by immunoSEQ multiplex PCR, the TCRdb table keeps only in-frame clones and is missing some. Among around 150,000 clones listed, 65% to 85% were seen once. Sequencing used peripheral blood. The receptors derive from a woman aged 80 or over with acute or convalescent COVID-19.

This clone was observed once. This chain links TRBV2 with TRBJ1-1, with no clear D. Trimming shortened V by 6 bases and J by 1 base, and 9 bases separated the two germline ends. The germline V gene encodes CDR1 SNHLY and CDR2 FYNNEI. CDR3 length equals 13 residues. CDR3 DNA: TGTGCCAGCAGACAAACAGAGAACACTGAAGCTTTCTTT. The encoded protein is CASRQTENTEAFF.

The CDR3 DNA reads as TGTGCCAGCAGCTTAGCGGGGGGGCTTAAGACCCAGTACTTC. Its protein product is CASSLAGGLKTQYF. The rearrangement uses TRBV11-2 and TRBJ2-5, with 8 bases fitting TRBD2. Trimming cost V 1 base and J 6 bases; bases outside gene matches: 4. This CDR3 spans 14 amino acids. Germline V gene lookup returns CDR1 SGHAT and CDR2 FQNNGV.

This clone was found once. The chain links TRBV19 to TRBJ1-6, with TRBD1 as a possible D gene (5 bases). The CDR3 is 15 residues long. Trimming left V 1 base short and J 4 bases short, with 8 bases between. Germline CDR1 is LNHDA and CDR2 is SQIVND (reference sequence). This CDR3 is CASSIGQLYNSPLHF. The CDR3 DNA follows: TGTGCCAGTAGTATAGGACAGTTATATAATTCACCCCTCCACTTT. Drawing the rest from reference TRBV19 and TRBJ1-6, the complete variable domain is DGGITQSPKYLFRKEGQNVTLSCEQNLNHDAMYWYRQDPGQGLRLIYYSQIVNDFQKGDIAEGYSVSREKKESFPLTVTSAQKNPTAFYLCASSIGQLYNSPLHFGNGTRLTVT.

The chain combines TRBV7-9 with TRBJ2-5; D may be TRBD1 (5 bases). The CDR3 covers 13 residues. V was trimmed by 2 bases and J by 5 bases, leaving 9 bases between them. Germline values: CDR1 SEHNR, CDR2 FQNEAQ (reference sequence). The CDR3 is CASSLQGFETQYF. The CDR3 region has the DNA TGTGCCAGCAGCTTACAGGGCTTTGAGACCCAGTACTTC.

The J gene is TRBJ1-2, the V gene TRBV2; 8 bases are shared with TRBD1. CDR3 length: 13 amino acids. Germline V CDR1 and CDR2: SNHLY, FYNNEI. Germline trimming cut 7 bases from V and 5 bases from J; bases unmatched to any gene: 6. DNA of the CDR3: TGTGCCAGCACCCTTCAGGGGGCTTATGGCTACACCTTC. Translating gives CASTLQGAYGYTF.

V usage is TRBV18 and J usage is TRBJ1-1, with 7 positions matching TRBD1. This CDR3 contains 14 residues. V lost 4 bases, J lost 3 bases, and 5 bases stayed unmatched. Germline CDR1 reads KGHSH; CDR2 reads LQKENI. In nucleotides, the CDR3 is TGTGCCAGCTCACAAGACAGGGCACACACTGAAGCTTTCTTT. Protein product: CASSQDRAHTEAFF.

The chain has TRBV30 and TRBJ1-6; weak D call: TRBD1 (6 bases). V lost 1 base, J lost 7 bases, and 14 bases lay in between. There are 15 residues in the CDR3. The germline gives CDR1 GTSNPN, CDR2 SVGIG (reference sequence). CDR3 residues: CAWSESSGTNSPLHF. DNA of the CDR3: TGTGCCTGGAGTGAGAGTTCCGGGACAAATTCACCCCTCCACTTT.

The chain employs TRBV5-1 and TRBJ1-2; a weak D match, TRBD1 (6 bases). The CDR3 has 14 amino acids. CDR1 and CDR2 (germline): SGHRS, YFSETQ. V dropped 4 bases and J dropped 4 bases, with 14 bases sitting between them. The CDR3 spells CASSPTTGPYGYTF. The CDR3 DNA is TGCGCCAGCAGCCCAACGACAGGCCCCTATGGCTACACCTTC.

CDR3 in amino acids: CASSLAVEAEQYF. Here the CDR3 DNA reads TGTGCCAGCAGCTTGGCAGTGGAGGCTGAGCAGTACTTC. The chain combines TRBV5-4 with TRBJ2-7; TRBD2 might be the D (5 bases). This CDR3 comprises 13 residues. In germline, CDR1 is SGHNT, CDR2 YYREEE (reference sequence). V gave up 0 bases and J gave up 7 bases, with 11 bases separating them.

The CDR3 sequence is CASSLSPGTEAFF. The CDR3 DNA reads TGTGCCAGCAGTTTGAGCCCGGGGACTGAAGCTTTCTTT. The chain couples TRBV6-6 to TRBJ1-1; no clear D gene. Trimming took off 4 bases at V and 5 bases at J, with 11 bases between the two ends. This CDR3 is 13 amino acids long. Germline-derived CDR1 and CDR2 are MNHNY and SVGAGI (reference sequence).

The chain has TRBV9 and TRBJ1-4; 10 bases align to TRBD1. Germline V CDR1 and CDR2: SGDLS, YYNGEE. V was pared by 4 bases and J by 7 bases, with 7 bases of the junction left unmatched. This CDR3 comprises 15 residues. CDR3 protein: CASSIGTGAAEKLFF. The CDR3 coding sequence is TGTGCCAGCAGCATCGGGACAGGGGCGGCTGAAAAACTGTTTTTT.

In DNA form, the CDR3 reads TGTGCCATCAGTGAGTCAGAAATCGGCGGCTGGAATGAAAAACTGTTTTTT. Protein sequence: CAISESEIGGWNEKLFF. This sequence joins TRBV10-3 and TRBJ1-4; D ambiguous. Germline CDR1 and CDR2: ENHRY and SYGVKD. The CDR3 extends over 17 amino acids. V was pared by 0 bases and J by 5 bases, with 16 bases between.

The chain combines TRBV5-1 with TRBJ2-5; tentative D call: TRBD1 (6 bases). The germline V gene encodes CDR1 SGHRS and CDR2 YFSETQ. This CDR3 has 13 residues. Trimming took off 5 bases at V and 2 bases at J, with 10 bases between the two ends. Here the CDR3 DNA reads TGCGCCAGCAGACAGGGTCGGCAAGAGACCCAGTACTTC. As protein: CASRQGRQETQYF.

The V call is TRBV5-1, the J call TRBJ1-4; 9 bases line up with TRBD1. Losses at the gene ends were 2 bases for V and 8 bases for J; bases not matched to a gene: 4. This CDR3 is built from 14 residues. The germline CDR1 and CDR2 sequences are SGHRS and YFSETQ. The CDR3 bases are TGCGCCAGCAGCTTACAGGGGGCAGGAGAAAAACTGTTTTTT. The encoded protein is CASSLQGAGEKLFF.

The chain recombines TRBV4-1 with TRBJ1-2; TRBD1 might be the D (6 bases). V was trimmed by 2 bases and J by 8 bases, leaving 12 bases between them. Germline lookup yields CDR1 MGHRA and CDR2 YSYEKL. The CDR3 is made up of 13 amino acids. The CDR3 sequence: CASSQRGGEGYTF. CDR3 bases: TGCGCCAGCAGCCAAAGAGGGGGGGAGGGCTACACCTTC.

The V call is TRBV4-2, the J call TRBJ2-1, with TRBD1 as a possible D gene (5 bases). V was pared by 1 base and J by 3 bases, with 13 bases between. This CDR3 is built from 16 residues. Germline lookup yields CDR1 LGHNA and CDR2 YNFKEQ. The chain's CDR3 is CASSQGLIQGYNEQFF. The CDR3 DNA follows: TGTGCCAGCAGCCAAGGACTCATCCAGGGCTACAATGAGCAGTTCTTC.

There are a few counts of this clone. The genes are TRBV4-1 and TRBJ2-1; possibly TRBD1 for D (5 bases). CDR1 is MGHRA and CDR2 is YSYEKL in the germline V gene. The CDR3 has 16 amino acids. The V end lost 0 bases, the J end lost 2 bases, and 11 bases lay between the germline ends. The CDR3 here is CASSQDYRPTYNEQFF. The CDR3 region has the DNA TGCGCCAGCAGCCAAGACTACAGGCCCACCTACAATGAGCAGTTCTTC.

The sample holds a few counts of this clone. V usage is TRBV3-1 (or the pseudogene TRBV3-2) and J usage is TRBJ2-7, with TRBD1 matching over 9 bases. Germline V gene lookup returns CDR1 LGHDT and CDR2 YNNKEL (reference sequence). The CDR3 sequence is 18 residues long. J lost 3 bases, V lost 4 bases, and 16 bases had no gene match. The CDR3 DNA is TGTGCCAGCAGCCTCCAAACCGGGGCCGGGACAGGGTACTACGAGCAGTACTTC. This translates into CASSLQTGAGTGYYEQYF.

CDR3 amino acids: CASRPGGADNEKLFF. The CDR3 coding sequence is TGTGCCAGCAGGCCCGGGGGAGCCGATAATGAAAAACTGTTTTTT. The chain combines TRBV28 with TRBJ1-4; weak D call: TRBD1 (5 bases). The CDR3 is 15 residues long. V was shortened by 6 bases and J by 4 bases, with 15 bases between the two germline ends. CDR1 and CDR2 from the germline V gene are MDHEN and SYDVKM.

The rearrangement links TRBV19 to TRBJ2-1, with 8 bases matching TRBD1. This CDR3 has 17 residues. The germline V gene has CDR1 LNHDA and CDR2 SQIVND (reference sequence). V was pared by 0 bases and J by 2 bases, with 6 bases of the junction left unmatched. The CDR3 loop is CASSIDHRGTPYNEQFF. Here the CDR3 DNA reads TGTGCCAGTAGTATAGACCACAGGGGGACTCCCTACAATGAGCAGTTCTTC.

The rearrangement uses TRBV7-2 and TRBJ1-6; D not resolved. Between the trimmed V and J ends, which lost 1 base and 10 bases, there was a span of 8 bases. Per germline, CDR1 SGHTA and CDR2 FQGNSA. CDR3 length: 13 residues. The DNA of the CDR3 is TGTGCCAGCAGCTTAGGCGGGGAATCACCCCTCCACTTT. Encoded protein: CASSLGGESPLHF.

The rearrangement uses TRBV21-1 and TRBJ1-4. TRBV21-1 is annotated as a pseudogene. This CDR3 spans 14 amino acids. CDR3 DNA: TGTGCCAGCAGCAAAGAAGAGGAGGGGCCCGAAGGGTTTTTT. It codes for CASSKEEEGPEGFF.

The DNA of the CDR3 is TGTGCCAGCAGTGACTGGCGGGGGCGCCCCTACGAGCAGTACTTC. As protein: CASSDWRGRPYEQYF. The chain recombines TRBV6-4 with TRBJ2-7; D possibly corresponds to TRBD2 (7 bases). Germline CDR1 reads MRHNA; CDR2 reads SNTAGT. The CDR3 totals 15 residues. V was shortened by 1 base and J by 2 bases, with 12 bases between the two germline ends.

The chain joins TRBV11-2 to TRBJ2-1; TRBD2 agrees at 10 bases. This CDR3 has 15 residues. In germline, CDR1 is SGHAT, CDR2 FQNNGV. Trimming cost V 2 bases and J 9 bases; bases outside gene matches: 7. The CDR3, as DNA: TGTGCCAGCAGCTTAAGGCTAGCGGGAGATAGTGAGCAGTTCTTC. The encoded protein is CASSLRLAGDSEQFF.

The V gene is TRBV28, the J gene TRBJ1-1; TRBD1 matches at 7 bases. CDR1 and CDR2 (germline): MDHEN, SYDVKM. J gave up 1 base and V 6 bases, and 8 bases lay outside the gene matches. This CDR3 has 15 amino acids. This CDR3 is CASSLYPGGNTEAFF. The DNA for the CDR3 is TGTGCCAGCAGCCTTTACCCAGGGGGGAACACTGAAGCTTTCTTT.

This chain connects TRBV4-1 to TRBJ2-3; a weak D match, TRBD2 (6 bases). V lost 1 base, J lost 0 bases, and 14 bases lay in between. Germline CDR1 is MGHRA and CDR2 is YSYEKL. This CDR3 has 17 amino acids. This CDR3 is CASSQAGTLHSTDTQYF. As DNA, the CDR3 is TGCGCCAGCAGCCAAGCCGGGACTCTCCATAGCACAGATACGCAGTATTTT.

The V gene is TRBV6-6, the J gene TRBJ1-1; no clear D gene. Germline values: CDR1 MNHNY, CDR2 SVGAGI (reference sequence). V was shortened by 7 bases and J by 3 bases, with 12 bases between the two germline ends. The CDR3 is made up of 13 amino acids. The CDR3 DNA sequence: TGTGCCAGCAAAAATTGGGCAGACACTGAAGCTTTCTTT. Its translation is CASKNWADTEAFF.